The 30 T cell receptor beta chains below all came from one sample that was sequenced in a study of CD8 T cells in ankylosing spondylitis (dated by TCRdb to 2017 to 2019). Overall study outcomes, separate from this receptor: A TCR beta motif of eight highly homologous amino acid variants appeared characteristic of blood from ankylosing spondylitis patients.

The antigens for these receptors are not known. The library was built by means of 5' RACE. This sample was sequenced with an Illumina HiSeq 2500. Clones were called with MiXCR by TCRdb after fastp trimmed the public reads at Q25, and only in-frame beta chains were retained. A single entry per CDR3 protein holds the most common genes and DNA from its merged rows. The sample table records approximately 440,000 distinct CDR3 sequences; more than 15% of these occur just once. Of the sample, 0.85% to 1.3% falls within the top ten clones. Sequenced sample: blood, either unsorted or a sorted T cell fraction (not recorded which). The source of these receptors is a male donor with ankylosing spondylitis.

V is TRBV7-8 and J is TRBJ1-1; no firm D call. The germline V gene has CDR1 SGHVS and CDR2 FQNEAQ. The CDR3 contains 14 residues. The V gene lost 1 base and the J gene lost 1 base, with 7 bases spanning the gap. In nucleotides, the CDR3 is TGTGCCAGCAGCTTAGATAGGGAGAACACTGAAGCTTTCTTT. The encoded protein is CASSLDRENTEAFF.

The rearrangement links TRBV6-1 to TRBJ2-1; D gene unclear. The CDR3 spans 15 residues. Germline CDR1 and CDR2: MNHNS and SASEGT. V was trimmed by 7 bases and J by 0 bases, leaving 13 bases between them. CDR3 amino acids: CASISTFSSYNEQFF. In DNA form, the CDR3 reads TGTGCCAGCATCTCGACATTCAGCTCCTACAATGAGCAGTTCTTC.

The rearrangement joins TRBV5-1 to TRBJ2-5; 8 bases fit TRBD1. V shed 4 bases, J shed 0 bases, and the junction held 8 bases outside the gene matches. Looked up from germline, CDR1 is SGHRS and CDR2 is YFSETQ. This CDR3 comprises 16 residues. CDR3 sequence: CASSAGTGGYQETQYF. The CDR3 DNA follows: TGCGCCAGCAGCGCCGGGACAGGAGGGTACCAAGAGACCCAGTACTTC.

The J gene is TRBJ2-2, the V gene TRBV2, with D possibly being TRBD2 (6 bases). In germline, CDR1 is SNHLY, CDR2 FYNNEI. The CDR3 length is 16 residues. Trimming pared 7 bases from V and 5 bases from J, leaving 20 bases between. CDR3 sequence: CASNLLRRGGTGELFF. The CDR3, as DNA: TGTGCCAGCAATCTCTTGCGGAGGGGCGGGACCGGGGAGCTGTTTTTT.

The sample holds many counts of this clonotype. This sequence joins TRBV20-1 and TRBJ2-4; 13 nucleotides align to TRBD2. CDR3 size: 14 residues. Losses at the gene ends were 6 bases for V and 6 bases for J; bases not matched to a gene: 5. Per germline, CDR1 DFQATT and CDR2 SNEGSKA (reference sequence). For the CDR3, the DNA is TGCAGTGCCGGGACTAGCGGGACGTTAAACATTCAGTACTTC. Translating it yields CSAGTSGTLNIQYF.

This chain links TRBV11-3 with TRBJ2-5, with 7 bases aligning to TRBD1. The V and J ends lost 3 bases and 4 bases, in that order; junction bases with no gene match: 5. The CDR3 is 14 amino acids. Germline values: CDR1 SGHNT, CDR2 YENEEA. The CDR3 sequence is CASSFRQGPETQYF. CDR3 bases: TGTGCCAGCAGCTTTCGACAGGGTCCAGAGACCCAGTACTTC.

CDR3 bases: TGTGCCAGCAGCCAGCGGGGGGCGGACATTCAGTACTTC. Translation gives CASSQRGADIQYF. The J gene is TRBJ2-4, the V gene TRBV3-1; 8 nucleotides align to TRBD2. V lost 3 bases and J lost 8; bases outside the gene matches: 3. The CDR3 has 13 amino acids. CDR1 and CDR2 (germline): LGHDT, YNNKEL (reference sequence).

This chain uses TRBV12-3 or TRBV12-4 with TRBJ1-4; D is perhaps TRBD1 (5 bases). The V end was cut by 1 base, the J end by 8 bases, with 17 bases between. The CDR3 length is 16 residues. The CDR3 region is CASSLVRGDGREKLFF. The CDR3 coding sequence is TGTGCCAGCAGTTTAGTTAGAGGGGACGGGCGAGAAAAACTGTTTTTT.

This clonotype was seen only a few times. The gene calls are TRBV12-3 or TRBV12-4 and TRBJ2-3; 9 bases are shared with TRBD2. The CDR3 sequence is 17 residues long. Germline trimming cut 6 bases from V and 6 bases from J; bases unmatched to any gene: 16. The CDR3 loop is CASSKTTSLAGGDTQYF. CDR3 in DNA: TGTGCCAGCAGCAAAACCACTTCACTAGCGGGCGGGGATACGCAGTATTTT.

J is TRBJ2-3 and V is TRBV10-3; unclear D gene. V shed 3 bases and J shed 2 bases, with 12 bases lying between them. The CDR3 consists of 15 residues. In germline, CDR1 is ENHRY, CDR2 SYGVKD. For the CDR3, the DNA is TGTGCCATCAGTGAACGGTCGGGCCCCACAGATACGCAGTATTTT. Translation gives CAISERSGPTDTQYF.

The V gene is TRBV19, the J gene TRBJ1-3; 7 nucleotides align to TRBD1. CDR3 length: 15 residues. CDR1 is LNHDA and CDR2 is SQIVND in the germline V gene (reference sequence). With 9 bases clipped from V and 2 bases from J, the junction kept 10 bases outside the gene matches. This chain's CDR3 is CASTGPGQTGNTIYF. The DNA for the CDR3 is TGTGCCAGCACTGGACCGGGACAGACTGGAAACACCATATATTTT. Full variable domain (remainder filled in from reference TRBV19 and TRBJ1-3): DGGITQSPKYLFRKEGQNVTLSCEQNLNHDAMYWYRQDPGQGLRLIYYSQIVNDFQKGDIAEGYSVSREKKESFPLTVTSAQKNPTAFYLCASTGPGQTGNTIYFGEGSWLTVV.

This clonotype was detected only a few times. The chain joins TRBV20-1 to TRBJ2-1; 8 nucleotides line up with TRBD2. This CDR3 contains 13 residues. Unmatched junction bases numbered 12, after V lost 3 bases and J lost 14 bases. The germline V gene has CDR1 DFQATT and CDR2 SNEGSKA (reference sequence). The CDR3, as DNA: TGCAGTGCTAGTCAATCGGGGGGGCCTAGGGAGTTCTTC. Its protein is CSASQSGGPREFF.

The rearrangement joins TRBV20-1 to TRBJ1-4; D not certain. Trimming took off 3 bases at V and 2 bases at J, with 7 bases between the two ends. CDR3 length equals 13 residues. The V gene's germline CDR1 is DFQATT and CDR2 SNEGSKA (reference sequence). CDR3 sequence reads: CSARRTTNEKLFF. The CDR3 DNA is TGCAGTGCTAGGCGGACTACTAATGAAAAACTGTTTTTT.

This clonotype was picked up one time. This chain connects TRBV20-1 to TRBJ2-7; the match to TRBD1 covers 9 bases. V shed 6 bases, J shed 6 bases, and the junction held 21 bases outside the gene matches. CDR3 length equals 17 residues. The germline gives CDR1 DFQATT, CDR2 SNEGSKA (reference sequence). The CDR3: CSAVSASTGGASIEQYF. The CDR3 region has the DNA TGCAGTGCCGTATCCGCCTCCACAGGGGGCGCTTCGATCGAGCAGTACTTC.

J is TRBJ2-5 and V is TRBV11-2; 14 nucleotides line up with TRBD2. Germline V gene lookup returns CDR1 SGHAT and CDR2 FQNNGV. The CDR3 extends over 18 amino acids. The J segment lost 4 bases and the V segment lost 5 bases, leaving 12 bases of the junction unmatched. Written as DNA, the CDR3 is TGTGCCAGCAGCGGGCAGACTAGCGGGGGGGCCGGGGGAGAGACCCAGTACTTC. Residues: CASSGQTSGGAGGETQYF.

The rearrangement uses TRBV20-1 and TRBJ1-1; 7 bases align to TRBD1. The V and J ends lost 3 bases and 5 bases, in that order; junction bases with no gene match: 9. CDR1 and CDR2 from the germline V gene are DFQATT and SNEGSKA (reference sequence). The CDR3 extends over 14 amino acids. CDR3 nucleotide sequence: TGCAGTGCTAGCACAATACAGGGGAGGACTGAAGCTTTCTTT. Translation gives CSASTIQGRTEAFF.

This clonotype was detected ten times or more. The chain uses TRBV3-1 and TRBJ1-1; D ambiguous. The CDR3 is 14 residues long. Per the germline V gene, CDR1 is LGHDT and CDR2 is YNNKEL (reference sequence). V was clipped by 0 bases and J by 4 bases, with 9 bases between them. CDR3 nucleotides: TGTGCCAGCAGCCAAGAGGGGAGGGCCACTGAAGCTTTCTTT. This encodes CASSQEGRATEAFF.

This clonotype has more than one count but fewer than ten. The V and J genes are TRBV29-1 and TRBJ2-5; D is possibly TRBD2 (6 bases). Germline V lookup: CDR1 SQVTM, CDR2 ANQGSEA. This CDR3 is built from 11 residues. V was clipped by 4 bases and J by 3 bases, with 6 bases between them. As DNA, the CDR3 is TGCAGCGTTGGGACTAAAGAGACCCAGTACTTC. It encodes CSVGTKETQYF. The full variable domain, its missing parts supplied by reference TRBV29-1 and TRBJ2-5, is SAVISQKPSRDICQRGTSLTIQCQVDSQVTMMFWYRQQPGQSLTLIATANQGSEATYESGFVIDKFPISRPNLTFSTLTVSNMSPEDSSIYLCSVGTKETQYFGPGTRLLVL.

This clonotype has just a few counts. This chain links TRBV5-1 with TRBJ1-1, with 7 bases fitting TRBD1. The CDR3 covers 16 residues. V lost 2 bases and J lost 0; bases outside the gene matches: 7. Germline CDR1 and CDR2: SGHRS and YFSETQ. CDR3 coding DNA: TGCGCCAGCAGCTTCAGGCAGGGGGTAGTGAACACTGAAGCTTTCTTT. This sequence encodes CASSFRQGVVNTEAFF.

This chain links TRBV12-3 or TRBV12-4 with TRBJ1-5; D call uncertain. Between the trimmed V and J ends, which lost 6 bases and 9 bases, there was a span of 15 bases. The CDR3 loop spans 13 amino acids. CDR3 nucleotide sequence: TGTGCCAGCAGCCCGGGCCAGGCTTTGCCCCAGCATTTT. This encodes CASSPGQALPQHF.

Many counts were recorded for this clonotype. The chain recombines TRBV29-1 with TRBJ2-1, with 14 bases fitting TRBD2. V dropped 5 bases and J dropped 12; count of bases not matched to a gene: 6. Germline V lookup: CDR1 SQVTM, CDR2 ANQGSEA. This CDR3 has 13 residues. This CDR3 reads CSVTGLAGGAQFF. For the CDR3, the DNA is TGCAGCGTTACAGGACTAGCGGGAGGTGCGCAGTTCTTC.

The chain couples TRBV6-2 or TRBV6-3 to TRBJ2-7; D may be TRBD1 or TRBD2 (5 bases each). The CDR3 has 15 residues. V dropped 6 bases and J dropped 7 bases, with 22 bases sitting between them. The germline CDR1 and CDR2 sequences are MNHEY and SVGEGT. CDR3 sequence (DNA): TGTGCCAGCAGCCTTACCGGGACGGGGTTTGAAGAGCAGTACTTC. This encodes CASSLTGTGFEEQYF.

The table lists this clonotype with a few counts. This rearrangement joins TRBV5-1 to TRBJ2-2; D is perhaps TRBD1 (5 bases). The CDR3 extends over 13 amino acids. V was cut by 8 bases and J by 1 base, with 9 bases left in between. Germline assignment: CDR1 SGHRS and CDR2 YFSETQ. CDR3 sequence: CASDTGNTGELFF. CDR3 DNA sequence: TGCGCCAGTGACACAGGGAACACCGGGGAGCTGTTTTTT.

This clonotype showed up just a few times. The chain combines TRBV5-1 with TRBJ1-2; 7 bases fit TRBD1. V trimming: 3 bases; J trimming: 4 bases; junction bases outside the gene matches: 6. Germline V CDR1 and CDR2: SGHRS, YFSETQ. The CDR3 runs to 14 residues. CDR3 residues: CASSSGGGSYGYTF. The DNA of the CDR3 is TGCGCCAGCAGCTCGGGAGGGGGCAGCTATGGCTACACCTTC.

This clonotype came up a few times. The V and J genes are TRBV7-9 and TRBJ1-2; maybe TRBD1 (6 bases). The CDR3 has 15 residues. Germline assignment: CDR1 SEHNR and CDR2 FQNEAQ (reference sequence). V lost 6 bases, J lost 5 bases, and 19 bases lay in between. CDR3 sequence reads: CASSSTSGGVYGYTF. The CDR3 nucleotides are TGTGCCAGCAGTTCTACCTCTGGGGGCGTGTATGGCTACACCTTC.

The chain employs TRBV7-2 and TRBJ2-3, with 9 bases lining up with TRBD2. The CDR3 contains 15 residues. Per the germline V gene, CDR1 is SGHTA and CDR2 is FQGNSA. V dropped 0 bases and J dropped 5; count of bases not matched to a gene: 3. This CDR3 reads CASSLAAGGVDTQYF. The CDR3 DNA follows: TGTGCCAGCAGCTTAGCAGCGGGAGGAGTAGATACGCAGTATTTT.

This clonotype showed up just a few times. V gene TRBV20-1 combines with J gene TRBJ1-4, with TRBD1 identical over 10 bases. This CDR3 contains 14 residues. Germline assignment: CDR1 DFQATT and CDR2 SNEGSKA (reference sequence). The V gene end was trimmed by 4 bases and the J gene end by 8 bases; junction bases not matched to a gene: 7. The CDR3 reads CSAKTDRGHEKLFF. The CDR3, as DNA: TGCAGTGCTAAAACCGACAGGGGGCACGAAAAACTGTTTTTT.

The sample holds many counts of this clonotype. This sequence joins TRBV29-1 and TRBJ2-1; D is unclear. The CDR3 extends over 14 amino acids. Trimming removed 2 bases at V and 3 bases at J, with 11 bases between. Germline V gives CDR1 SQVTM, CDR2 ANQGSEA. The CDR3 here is CSVELGISYNEQFF. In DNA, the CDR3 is TGCAGCGTTGAACTCGGAATTAGCTACAATGAGCAGTTCTTC.

CDR3 sequence: CASSLKTGSGGAKNIQYF. CDR3 nucleotides: TGTGCCAGCAGCTTAAAGACCGGGTCAGGTGGAGCCAAAAACATTCAGTACTTC. The rearrangement links TRBV7-8 to TRBJ2-4; D uncertain. Looked up from germline, CDR1 is SGHVS and CDR2 is FQNEAQ. Trimming cost V 2 bases and J 0 bases, with 17 bases left between them. The CDR3 contains 18 residues.

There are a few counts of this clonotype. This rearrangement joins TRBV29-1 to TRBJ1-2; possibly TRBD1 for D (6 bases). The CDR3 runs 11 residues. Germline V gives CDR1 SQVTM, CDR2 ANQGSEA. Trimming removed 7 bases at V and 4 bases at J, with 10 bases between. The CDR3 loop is CSEGGSYGYTF. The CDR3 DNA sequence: TGCAGCGAAGGGGGTTCCTATGGCTACACCTTC.